The sequence of this TCR beta chain was determined in a study of T cells in Graves' hyperthyroidism and ophthalmopathy. This clonotype occurred a few times. The antigen is unknown. Study-level results: Blood also contained most expanded thyroid clonotypes above 0.001.

TCR beta CDR3 sequences were amplified from RNA transcripts. Initially, a first-round RT-PCR of the TCR CDR3 employed the HTBI primer set. TCRdb called the multiplex PCR reads again in MiXCR, with one record for every CDR3 protein. The sample has fewer than 400,000 distinct CDR3 sequences, more than 15% seen once. Newly diagnosed hyperthyroidism patients aged 18 to 65 years had disease lasting under 2 months. Fresh peripheral blood, roughly 10 ml, was the source of the PBMCs. The CDR3 has 13 amino acids. CDR1 MNHNS and CDR2 SASEGT come from the germline V gene. Trimming stripped 1 base from V and 6 bases from J, with 10 bases between.

The V and J genes are TRBV6-1 and TRBJ2-7; D unclear. This sequence was found in a woman aged 18-29 years with Graves' hyperthyroidism that later progressed to Graves' ophthalmopathy. The sequenced sample consisted of blood. The CDR3 is CASSEVGQVEQYF. As DNA, the CDR3 is TGTGCCAGCAGTGAAGTAGGTCAGGTCGAGCAGTACTTC.